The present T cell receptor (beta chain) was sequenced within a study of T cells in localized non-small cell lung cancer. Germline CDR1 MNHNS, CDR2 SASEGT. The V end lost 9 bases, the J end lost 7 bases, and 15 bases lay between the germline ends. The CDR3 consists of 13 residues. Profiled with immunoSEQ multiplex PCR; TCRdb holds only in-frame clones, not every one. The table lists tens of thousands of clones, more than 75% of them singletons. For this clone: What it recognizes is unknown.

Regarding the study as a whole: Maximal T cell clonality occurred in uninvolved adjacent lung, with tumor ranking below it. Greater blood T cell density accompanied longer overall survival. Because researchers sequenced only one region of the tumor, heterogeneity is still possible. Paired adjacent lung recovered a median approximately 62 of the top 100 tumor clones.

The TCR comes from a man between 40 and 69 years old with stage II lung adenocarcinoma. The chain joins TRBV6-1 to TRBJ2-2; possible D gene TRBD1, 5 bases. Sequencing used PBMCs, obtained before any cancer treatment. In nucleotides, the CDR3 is TGTGCCAGTAGAGCAGGGTCTGACGGGGAGCTGTTTTTT. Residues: CASRAGSDGELFF.